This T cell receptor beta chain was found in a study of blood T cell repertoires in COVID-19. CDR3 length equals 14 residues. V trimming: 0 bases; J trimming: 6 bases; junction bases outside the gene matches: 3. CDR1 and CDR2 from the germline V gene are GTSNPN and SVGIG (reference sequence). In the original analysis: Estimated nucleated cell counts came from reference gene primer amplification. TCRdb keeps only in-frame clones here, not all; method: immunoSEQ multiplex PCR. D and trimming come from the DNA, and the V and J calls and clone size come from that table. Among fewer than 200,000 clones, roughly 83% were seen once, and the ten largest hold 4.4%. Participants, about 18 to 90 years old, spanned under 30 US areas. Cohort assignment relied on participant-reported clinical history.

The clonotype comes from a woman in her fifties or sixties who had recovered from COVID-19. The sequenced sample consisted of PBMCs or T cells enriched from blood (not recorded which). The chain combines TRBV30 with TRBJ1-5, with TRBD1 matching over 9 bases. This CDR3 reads CAWSVRTGAQPQHF. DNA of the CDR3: TGTGCCTGGAGTGTAAGGACAGGGGCTCAGCCCCAGCATTTT.